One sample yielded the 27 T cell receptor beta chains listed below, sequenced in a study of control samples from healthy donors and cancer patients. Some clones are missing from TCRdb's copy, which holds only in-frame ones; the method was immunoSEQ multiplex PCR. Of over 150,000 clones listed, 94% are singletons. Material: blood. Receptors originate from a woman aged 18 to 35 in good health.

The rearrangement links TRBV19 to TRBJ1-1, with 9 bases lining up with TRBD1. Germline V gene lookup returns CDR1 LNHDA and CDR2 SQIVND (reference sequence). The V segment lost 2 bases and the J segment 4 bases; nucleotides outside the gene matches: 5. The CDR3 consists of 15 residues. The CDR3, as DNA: TGTGCCAGTAGTATACCGGGACAGGGACCCACTGAAGCTTTCTTT. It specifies CASSIPGQGPTEAFF.

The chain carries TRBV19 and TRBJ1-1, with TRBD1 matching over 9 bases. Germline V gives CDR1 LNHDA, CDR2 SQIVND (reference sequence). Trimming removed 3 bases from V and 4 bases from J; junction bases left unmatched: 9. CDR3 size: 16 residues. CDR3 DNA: TGTGCCAGTAGTATCGGCTCGACAGGGGGGACCACTGAAGCTTTCTTT. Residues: CASSIGSTGGTTEAFF.

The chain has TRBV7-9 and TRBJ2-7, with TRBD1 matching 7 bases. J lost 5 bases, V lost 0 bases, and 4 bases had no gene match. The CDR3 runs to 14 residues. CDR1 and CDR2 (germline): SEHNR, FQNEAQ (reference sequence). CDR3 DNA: TGTGCCAGCAGCTTAGCGACAGGGATCAACGAGCAGTACTTC. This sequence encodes CASSLATGINEQYF.

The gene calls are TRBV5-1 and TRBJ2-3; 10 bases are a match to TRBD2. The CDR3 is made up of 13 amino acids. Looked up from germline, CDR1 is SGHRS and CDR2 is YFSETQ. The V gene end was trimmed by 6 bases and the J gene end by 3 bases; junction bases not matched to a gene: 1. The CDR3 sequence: CASTAGGTDTQYF. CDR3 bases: TGCGCCAGCACAGCGGGGGGGACAGATACGCAGTATTTT.

CDR3 sequence: CAISEAGADTQYF. The CDR3 DNA sequence: TGTGCCATCAGTGAGGCGGGGGCAGATACGCAGTATTTT. The chain recombines TRBV10-3 with TRBJ2-3; 7 bases line up with TRBD2. V shed 2 bases, J shed 4 bases, and the junction held 0 bases outside the gene matches. Germline V lookup: CDR1 ENHRY, CDR2 SYGVKD. The CDR3 consists of 13 residues.

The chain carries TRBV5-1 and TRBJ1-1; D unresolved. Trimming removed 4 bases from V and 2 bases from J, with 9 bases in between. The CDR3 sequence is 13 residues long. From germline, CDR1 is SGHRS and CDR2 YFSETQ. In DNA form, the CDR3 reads TGCGCCAGCAGCACTCAGAGAAACACTGAAGCTTTCTTT. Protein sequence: CASSTQRNTEAFF. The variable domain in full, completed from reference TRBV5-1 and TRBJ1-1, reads KAGVTQTPRYLIKTRGQQVTLSCSPISGHRSVSWYQQTPGQGLQFLFEYFSETQRNKGNFPGRFSGRQFSNSRSEMNVSTLELGDSALYLCASSTQRNTEAFFGQGTRLTVV.

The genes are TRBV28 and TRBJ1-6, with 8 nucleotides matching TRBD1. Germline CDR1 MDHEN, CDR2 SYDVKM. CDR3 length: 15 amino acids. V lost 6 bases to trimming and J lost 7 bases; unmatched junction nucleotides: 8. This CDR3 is CASSAAGGANSPLHF. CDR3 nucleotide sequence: TGTGCCAGCAGCGCCGCAGGGGGCGCGAATTCACCCCTCCACTTT.

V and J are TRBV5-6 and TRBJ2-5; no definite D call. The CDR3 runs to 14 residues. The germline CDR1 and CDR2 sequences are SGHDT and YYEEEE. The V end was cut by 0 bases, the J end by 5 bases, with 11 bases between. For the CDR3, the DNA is TGTGCCAGCAGCTTGGGTCGGTCGGTGGAGACCCAGTACTTC. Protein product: CASSLGRSVETQYF.

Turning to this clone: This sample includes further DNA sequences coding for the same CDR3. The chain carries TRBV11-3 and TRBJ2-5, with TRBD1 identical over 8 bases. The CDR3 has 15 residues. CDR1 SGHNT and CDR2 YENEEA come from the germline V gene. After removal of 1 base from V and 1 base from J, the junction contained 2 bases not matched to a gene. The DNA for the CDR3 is TGTGCCAGCAGCTTAGGGGGGACAGGCCAAGAGACCCAGTACTTC. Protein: CASSLGGTGQETQYF.

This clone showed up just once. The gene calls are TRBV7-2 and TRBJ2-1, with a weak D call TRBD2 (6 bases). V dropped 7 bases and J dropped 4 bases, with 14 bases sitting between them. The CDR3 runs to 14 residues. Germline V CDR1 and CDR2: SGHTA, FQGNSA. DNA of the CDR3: TGTGCCAGCACGACTGGGGGGTTATACAATGAGCAGTTCTTC. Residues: CASTTGGLYNEQFF.

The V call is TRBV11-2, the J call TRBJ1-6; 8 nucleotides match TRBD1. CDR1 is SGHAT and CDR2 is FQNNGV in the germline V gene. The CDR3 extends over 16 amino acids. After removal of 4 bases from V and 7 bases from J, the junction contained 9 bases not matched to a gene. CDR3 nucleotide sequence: TGTGCCAGCAGCTCCCCAAGACAGGGGAAAAATTCACCCCTCCACTTT. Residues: CASSSPRQGKNSPLHF.

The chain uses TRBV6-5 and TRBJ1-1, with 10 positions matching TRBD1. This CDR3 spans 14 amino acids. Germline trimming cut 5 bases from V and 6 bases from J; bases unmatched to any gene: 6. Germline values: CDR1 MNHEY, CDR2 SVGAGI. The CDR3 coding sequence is TGTGCCAGCAGTCTTCTGACAGGGGGCTCTGAAGCTTTCTTT. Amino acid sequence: CASSLLTGGSEAFF.

CDR3 in amino acids: CASSSPGVGDTEAFF. The CDR3 bases are TGTGCCAGCAGCTCCCCGGGGGTAGGAGACACTGAAGCTTTCTTT. V is TRBV5-6 and J is TRBJ1-1; tentatively, D is TRBD1 (5 bases). The CDR3 consists of 15 residues. V lost 3 bases to trimming and J lost 3 bases, with 15 bases between them. Germline V gene sequence: CDR1 SGHDT, CDR2 YYEEEE.

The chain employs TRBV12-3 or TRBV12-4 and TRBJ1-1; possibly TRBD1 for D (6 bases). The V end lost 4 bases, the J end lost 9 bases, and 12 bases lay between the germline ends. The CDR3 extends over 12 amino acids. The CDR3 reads CASSSGTQQAFF. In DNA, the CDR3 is TGTGCCAGCAGTTCCGGGACACAACAAGCTTTCTTT.

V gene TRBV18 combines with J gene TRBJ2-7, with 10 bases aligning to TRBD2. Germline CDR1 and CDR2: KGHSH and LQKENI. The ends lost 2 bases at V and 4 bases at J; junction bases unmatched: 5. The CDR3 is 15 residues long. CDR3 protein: CASSPGLAGAYEQYF. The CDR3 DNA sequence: TGTGCCAGCTCACCAGGGCTAGCGGGGGCATACGAGCAGTACTTC.

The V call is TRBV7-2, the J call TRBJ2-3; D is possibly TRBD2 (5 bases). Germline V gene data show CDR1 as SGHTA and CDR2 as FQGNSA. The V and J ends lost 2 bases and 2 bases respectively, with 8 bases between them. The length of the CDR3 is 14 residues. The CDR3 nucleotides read TGTGCCAGCAGCTTACAGCGGAACACAGATACGCAGTATTTT. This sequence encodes CASSLQRNTDTQYF.

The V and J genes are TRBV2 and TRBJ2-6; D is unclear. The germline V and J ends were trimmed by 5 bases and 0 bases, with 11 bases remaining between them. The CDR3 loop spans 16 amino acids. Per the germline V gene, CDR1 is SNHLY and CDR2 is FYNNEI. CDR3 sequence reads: CASSYSTTSGANVLTF. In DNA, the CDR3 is TGTGCCAGCAGTTACTCGACGACCTCTGGGGCCAACGTCCTGACTTTC. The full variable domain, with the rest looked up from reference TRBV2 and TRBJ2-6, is EPEVTQTPSHQVTQMGQEVILRCVPISNHLYFYWYRQILGQKVEFLVSFYNNEISEKSEIFDDQFSVERPDGSNFTLKIRSTKLEDSAMYFCASSYSTTSGANVLTFGAGSRLTVL.

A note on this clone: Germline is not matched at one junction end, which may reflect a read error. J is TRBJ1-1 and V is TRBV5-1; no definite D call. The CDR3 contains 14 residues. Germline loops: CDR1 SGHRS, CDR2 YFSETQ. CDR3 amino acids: CASSLHDRNRDPTF. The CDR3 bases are TGCGCCAGCAGCTTGCACGACCGTAACCGCGACCCTACTTTT. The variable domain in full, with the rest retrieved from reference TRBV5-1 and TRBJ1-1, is KAGVTQTPRYLIKTRGQQVTLSCSPISGHRSVSWYQQTPGQGLQFLFEYFSETQRNKGNFPGRFSGRQFSNSRSEMNVSTLELGDSALYLCASSLHDRNRDPTFGQGTRLTVV.

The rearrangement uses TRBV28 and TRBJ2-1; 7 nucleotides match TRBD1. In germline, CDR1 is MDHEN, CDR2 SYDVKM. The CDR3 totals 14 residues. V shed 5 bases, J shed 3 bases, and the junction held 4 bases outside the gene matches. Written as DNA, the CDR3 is TGTGCCAGCAGTCCCAGACAGGGCTACAATGAGCAGTTCTTC. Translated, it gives CASSPRQGYNEQFF.

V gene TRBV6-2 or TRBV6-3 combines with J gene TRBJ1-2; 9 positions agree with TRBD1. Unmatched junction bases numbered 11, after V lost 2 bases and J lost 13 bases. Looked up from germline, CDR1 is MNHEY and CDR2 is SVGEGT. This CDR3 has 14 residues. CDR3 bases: TGTGCCAGCAGTTACGGCCGGGACAGGGCGAGATTCACCTTC. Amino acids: CASSYGRDRARFTF.

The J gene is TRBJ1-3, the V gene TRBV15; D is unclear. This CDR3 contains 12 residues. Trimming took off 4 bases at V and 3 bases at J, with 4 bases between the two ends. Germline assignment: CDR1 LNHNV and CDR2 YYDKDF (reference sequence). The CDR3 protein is CATSKDGNTIYF. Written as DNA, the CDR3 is TGTGCCACCAGCAAAGATGGAAACACCATATATTTT.

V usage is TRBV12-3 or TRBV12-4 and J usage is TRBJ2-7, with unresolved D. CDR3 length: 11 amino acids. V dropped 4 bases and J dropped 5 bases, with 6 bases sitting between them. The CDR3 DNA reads TGTGCCAGCAGTTCTTTGGACGAGCAGTACTTC. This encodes CASSSLDEQYF.

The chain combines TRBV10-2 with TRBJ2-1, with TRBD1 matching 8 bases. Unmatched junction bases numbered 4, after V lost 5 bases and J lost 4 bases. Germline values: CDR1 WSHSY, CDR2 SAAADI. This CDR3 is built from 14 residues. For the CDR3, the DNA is TGCGCCAGCAGTCGGCAGGGGGCTTACAATGAGCAGTTCTTC. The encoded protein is CASSRQGAYNEQFF.

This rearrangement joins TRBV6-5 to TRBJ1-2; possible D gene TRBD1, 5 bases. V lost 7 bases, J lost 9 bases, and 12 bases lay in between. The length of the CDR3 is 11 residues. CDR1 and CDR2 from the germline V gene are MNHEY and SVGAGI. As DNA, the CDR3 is TGTGCCAGCATGATGGGGGGAAGCTACACCTTC. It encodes CASMMGGSYTF.

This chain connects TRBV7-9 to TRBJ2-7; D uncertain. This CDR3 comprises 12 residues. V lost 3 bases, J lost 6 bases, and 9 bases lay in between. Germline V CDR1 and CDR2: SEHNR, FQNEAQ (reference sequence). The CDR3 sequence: CASSLERGEQYF. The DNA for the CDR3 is TGTGCCAGCAGCTTGGAACGAGGCGAGCAGTACTTC.

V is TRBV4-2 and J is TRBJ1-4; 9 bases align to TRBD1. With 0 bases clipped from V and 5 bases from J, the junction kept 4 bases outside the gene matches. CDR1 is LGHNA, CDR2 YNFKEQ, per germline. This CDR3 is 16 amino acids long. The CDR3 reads CASSQDIGQGNEKLFF. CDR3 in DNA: TGTGCCAGCAGCCAAGATATAGGACAGGGGAATGAAAAACTGTTTTTT.

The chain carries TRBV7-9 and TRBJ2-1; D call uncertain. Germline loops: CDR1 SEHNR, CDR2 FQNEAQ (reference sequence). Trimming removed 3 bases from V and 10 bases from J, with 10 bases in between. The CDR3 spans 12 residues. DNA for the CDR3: TGTGCCAGCAGCTTCCTAGGATACGAGCAGTTCTTC. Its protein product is CASSFLGYEQFF.